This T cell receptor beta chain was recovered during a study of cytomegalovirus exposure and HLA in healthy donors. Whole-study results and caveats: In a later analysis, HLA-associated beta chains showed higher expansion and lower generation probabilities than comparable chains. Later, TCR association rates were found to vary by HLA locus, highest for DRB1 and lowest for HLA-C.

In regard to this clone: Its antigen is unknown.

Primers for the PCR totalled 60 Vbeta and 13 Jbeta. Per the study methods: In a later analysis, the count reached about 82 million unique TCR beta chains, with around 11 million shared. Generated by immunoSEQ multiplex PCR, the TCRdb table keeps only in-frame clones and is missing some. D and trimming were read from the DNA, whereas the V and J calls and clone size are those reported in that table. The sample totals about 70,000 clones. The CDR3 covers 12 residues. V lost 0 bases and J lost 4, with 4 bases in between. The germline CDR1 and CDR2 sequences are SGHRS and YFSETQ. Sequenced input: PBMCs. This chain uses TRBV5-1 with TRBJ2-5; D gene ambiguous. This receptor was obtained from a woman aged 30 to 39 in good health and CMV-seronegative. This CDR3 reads CASSLVGETQYF. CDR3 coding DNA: TGCGCCAGCAGCTTGGTCGGAGAGACCCAGTACTTC.